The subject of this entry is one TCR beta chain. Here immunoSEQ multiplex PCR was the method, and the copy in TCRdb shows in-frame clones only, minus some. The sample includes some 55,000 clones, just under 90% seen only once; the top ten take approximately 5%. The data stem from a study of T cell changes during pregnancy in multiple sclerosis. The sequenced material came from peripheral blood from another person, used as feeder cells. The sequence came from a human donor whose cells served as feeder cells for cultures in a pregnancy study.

The CDR3 coding sequence is TGTGCCAGCAGCCAGGGACTTAACCCCCTATTCCAAGAGACCCAGTACTTC. Its translation is CASSQGLNPLFQETQYF. V gene TRBV27 combines with J gene TRBJ2-5, with TRBD2 as a possible D gene (6 bases). The V gene lost 6 bases and the J gene lost 1 base, with 21 bases spanning the gap. CDR1 is MNHEY and CDR2 is SMNVEV in the germline V gene (reference sequence). CDR3 size: 17 residues.